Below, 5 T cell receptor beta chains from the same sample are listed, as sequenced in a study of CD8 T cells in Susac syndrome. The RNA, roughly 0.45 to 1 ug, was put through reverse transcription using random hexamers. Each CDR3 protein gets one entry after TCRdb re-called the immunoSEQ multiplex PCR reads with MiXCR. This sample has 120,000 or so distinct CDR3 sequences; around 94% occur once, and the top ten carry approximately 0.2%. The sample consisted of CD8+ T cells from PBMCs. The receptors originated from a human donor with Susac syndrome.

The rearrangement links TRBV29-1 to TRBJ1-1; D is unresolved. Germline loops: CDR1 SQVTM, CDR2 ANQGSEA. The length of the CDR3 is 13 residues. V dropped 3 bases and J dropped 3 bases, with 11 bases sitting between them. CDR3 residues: CSVDQGFDTEAFF. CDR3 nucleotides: TGCAGCGTTGACCAAGGGTTTGACACTGAAGCTTTCTTT.

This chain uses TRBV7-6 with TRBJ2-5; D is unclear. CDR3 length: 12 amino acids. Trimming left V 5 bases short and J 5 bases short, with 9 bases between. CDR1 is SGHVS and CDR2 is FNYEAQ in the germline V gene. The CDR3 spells CASSPLLETQYF. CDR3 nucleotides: TGTGCCAGCAGCCCCCTGCTGGAGACCCAGTACTTC.

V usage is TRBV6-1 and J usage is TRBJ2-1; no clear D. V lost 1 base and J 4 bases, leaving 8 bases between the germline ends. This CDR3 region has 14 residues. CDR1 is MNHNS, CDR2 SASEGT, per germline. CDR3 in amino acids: CASSEGPEYNEQFF. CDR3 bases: TGTGCCAGCAGTGAAGGGCCGGAATACAATGAGCAGTTCTTC.

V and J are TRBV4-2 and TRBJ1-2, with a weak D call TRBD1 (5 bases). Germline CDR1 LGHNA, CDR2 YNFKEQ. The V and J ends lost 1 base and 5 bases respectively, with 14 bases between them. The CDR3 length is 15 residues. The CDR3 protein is CASSQGDGGPYGYTF. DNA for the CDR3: TGTGCCAGCAGCCAAGGGGACGGGGGACCGTATGGCTACACCTTC.

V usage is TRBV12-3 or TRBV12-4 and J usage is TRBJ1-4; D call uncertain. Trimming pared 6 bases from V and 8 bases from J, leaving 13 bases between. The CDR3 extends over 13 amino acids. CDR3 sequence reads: CASSTGDWEKLFF. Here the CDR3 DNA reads TGTGCCAGCAGCACCGGGGATTGGGAAAAACTGTTTTTT.